This section outlines one TCR beta chain sequence together with its context. Its antigen remains unidentified. The TCR alpha and TCR beta cDNA libraries, bearing sample barcodes and UMIs, were generated by 5'RACE using constant-segment primers. TCRdb reprocessed the 5' RACE reads with MiXCR, giving one entry per CDR3 protein. The sample has 380,000 or so distinct CDR3 sequences, around 15% seen once; the top ten hold 22%. The data belong to a study of T-cell memory formation after mild COVID-19. Study conclusions and caveats: Several responding clones turned up in pre-infection memory, indicating that cross-reactive memory may have taken part. From day 15 to 85, contracting clones were balanced between CD4 and CD8, whereas later expanders leaned toward CD4+.

The receptor's source is a man between 18 and 29 years old who had mild COVID-19 (a few samples of this study predate the infection). Cell type and time point are not known. Sequencing was carried out using PBMCs or a T cell subset sorted from them (not recorded which).

The CDR3 DNA sequence: TGTGCCAGCAGTTATTCTGTGTTTGGGGGACGACTCATGAACACTGAAGCTTTCTTT. It translates to CASSYSVFGGRLMNTEAFF. This chain links TRBV6-2 or TRBV6-3 with TRBJ1-1; tentative D call: TRBD1 (5 bases). The germline V and J ends were trimmed by 3 bases and 0 bases, with 23 bases remaining between them. The germline V gene encodes CDR1 MNHEY and CDR2 SVGEGT. CDR3 length: 19 residues.